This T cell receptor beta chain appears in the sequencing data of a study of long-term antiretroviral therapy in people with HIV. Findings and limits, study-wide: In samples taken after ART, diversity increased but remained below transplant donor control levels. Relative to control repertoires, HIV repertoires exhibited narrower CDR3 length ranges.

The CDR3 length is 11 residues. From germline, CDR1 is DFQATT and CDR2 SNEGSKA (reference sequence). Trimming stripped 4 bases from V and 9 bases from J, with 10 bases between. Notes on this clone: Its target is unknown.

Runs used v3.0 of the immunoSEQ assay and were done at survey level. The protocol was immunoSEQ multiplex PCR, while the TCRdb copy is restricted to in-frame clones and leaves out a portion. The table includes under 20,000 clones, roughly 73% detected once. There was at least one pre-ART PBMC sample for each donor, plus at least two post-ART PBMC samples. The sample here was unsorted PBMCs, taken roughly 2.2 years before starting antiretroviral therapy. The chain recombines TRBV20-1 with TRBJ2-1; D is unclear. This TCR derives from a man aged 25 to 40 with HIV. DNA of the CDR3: TGCAGTGCTAAAACGTTGGGTGAGCAGTTCTTC. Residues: CSAKTLGEQFF.